This T cell receptor (beta chain) was profiled in a study of Graves' ophthalmopathy and Graves' hyperthyroidism. Researchers took RNA transcripts and amplified TCR beta CDR3 regions from them. RT-PCR with HTBI primers came first, then second-round multiplex PCR. TCRdb processed the multiplex PCR reads anew with MiXCR; each CDR3 protein has one entry. The sample carries a few hundred thousand distinct CDR3 sequences, about 21% recorded once. In its sample, this clonotype was seen many times. The clonotype was recovered from a woman aged 18-29 years with stable Graves' hyperthyroidism. The sequencing input was peripheral blood.

For the CDR3, the DNA is TGTGCCAGCAGCAATAGGCCTAGCGGTACCGGGGAGCTGTTTTTT. Protein: CASSNRPSGTGELFF. V gene TRBV7-2 combines with J gene TRBJ2-2; 7 bases map to TRBD2. There are 15 residues in the CDR3. J gave up 5 bases and V 5 bases, and 8 bases lay outside the gene matches. The germline CDR1 and CDR2 sequences are SGHTA and FQGNSA. Using reference TRBV7-2 and TRBJ2-2 for the parts outside the CDR3, the full variable domain is GAGVSQSPSNKVTEKGKDVELRCDPISGHTALYWYRQSLGQGLEFLIYFQGNSAPDKSGLPSDRFSAERTGGSVSTLTIQRTQQEDSAVYLCASSNRPSGTGELFFGEGSRLTVL.